This T cell receptor (beta chain) was sequenced for a study of cytomegalovirus exposure and HLA in healthy donors. Vbeta (60) and Jbeta (13) primers were used in the PCR. Clones were sequenced by immunoSEQ multiplex PCR, and TCRdb holds only the in-frame ones, with some missing. The sample lists 100,000 to 150,000 clones, roughly 72% occurring once. The CDR3 totals 13 residues. The germline CDR1 and CDR2 sequences are MNHNS and SASEGT. J gave up 2 bases and V 8 bases, and 6 bases lay outside the gene matches. Material for sequencing was PBMCs. The origin of this receptor is a woman aged 50 to 65 in good health and CMV-seronegative. The chain links TRBV6-1 to TRBJ2-7; 7 bases map to TRBD2. The chain's CDR3 is CASQPSGTYEQYF. CDR3 nucleotide sequence: TGTGCCAGCCAGCCTAGCGGAACCTACGAGCAGTACTTC.